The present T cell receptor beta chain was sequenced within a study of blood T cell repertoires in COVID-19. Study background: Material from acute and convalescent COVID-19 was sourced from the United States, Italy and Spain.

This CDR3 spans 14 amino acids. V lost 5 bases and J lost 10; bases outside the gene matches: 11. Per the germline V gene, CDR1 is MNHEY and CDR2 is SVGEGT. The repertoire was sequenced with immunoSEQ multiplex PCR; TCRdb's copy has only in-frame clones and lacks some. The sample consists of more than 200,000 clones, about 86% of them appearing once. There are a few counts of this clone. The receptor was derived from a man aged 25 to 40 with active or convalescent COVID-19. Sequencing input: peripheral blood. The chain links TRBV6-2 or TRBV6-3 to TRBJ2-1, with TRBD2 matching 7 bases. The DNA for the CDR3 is TGTGCCAGCAGTCTCCCCGGGGGGACGAAGGAGCAGTTCTTC. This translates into CASSLPGGTKEQFF.